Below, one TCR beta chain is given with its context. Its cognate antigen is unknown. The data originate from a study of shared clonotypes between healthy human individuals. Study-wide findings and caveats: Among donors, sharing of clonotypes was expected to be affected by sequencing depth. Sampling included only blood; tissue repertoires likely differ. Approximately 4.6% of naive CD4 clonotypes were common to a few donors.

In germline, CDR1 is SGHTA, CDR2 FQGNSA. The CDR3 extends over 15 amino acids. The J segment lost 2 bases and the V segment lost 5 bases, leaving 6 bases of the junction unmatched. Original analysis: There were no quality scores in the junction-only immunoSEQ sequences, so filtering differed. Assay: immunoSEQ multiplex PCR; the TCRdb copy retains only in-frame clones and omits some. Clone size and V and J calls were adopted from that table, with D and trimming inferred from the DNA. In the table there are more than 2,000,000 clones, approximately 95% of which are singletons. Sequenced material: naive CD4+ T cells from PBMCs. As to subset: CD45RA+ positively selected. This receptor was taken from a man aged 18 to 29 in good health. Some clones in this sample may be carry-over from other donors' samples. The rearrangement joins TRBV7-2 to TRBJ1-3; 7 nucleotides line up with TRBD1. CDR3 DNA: TGTGCCAGCAGCACCTGGACAGGACCTGGAAACACCATATATTTT. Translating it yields CASSTWTGPGNTIYF. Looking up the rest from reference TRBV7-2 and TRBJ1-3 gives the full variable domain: GAGVSQSPSNKVTEKGKDVELRCDPISGHTALYWYRQSLGQGLEFLIYFQGNSAPDKSGLPSDRFSAERTGGSVSTLTIQRTQQEDSAVYLCASSTWTGPGNTIYFGEGSWLTVV.